The present T cell receptor beta chain was sequenced within a study of CD8+CD57+ T cells in acquired aplastic anemia. Study-level points and caveats: Common to patients and controls were around 30 CD8+ CDR3 sequences.

This clonotype was counted between two and nine times. The antigen is unknown. Trimming cost V 3 bases and J 7 bases, with 9 bases left between them. This CDR3 spans 13 amino acids. The study profiled TCR beta VDJ and CDR3 using genomic DNA as template. TCRdb processed the reads anew with MiXCR; each CDR3 protein has one entry. The table lists 150,000 to 160,000 distinct CDR3 sequences, 52% of them singletons. Patients who underwent sequencing had shown CD8+CD57+ cell expansion by flow cytometry. The source of this sequence is a human donor with aplastic anemia. Sequencing was carried out using sorted CD4+, CD8+, or CD8+CD57+ T cells (not recorded which) from PBMCs. The rearrangement uses TRBV12-3 or TRBV12-4 and TRBJ1-4; the D gene is possibly TRBD1 (5 bases). CDR3 sequence: CASSLGRSEKLFF. CDR3 DNA: TGTGCCAGCAGTTTGGGACGGAGTGAAAAACTGTTTTTT.